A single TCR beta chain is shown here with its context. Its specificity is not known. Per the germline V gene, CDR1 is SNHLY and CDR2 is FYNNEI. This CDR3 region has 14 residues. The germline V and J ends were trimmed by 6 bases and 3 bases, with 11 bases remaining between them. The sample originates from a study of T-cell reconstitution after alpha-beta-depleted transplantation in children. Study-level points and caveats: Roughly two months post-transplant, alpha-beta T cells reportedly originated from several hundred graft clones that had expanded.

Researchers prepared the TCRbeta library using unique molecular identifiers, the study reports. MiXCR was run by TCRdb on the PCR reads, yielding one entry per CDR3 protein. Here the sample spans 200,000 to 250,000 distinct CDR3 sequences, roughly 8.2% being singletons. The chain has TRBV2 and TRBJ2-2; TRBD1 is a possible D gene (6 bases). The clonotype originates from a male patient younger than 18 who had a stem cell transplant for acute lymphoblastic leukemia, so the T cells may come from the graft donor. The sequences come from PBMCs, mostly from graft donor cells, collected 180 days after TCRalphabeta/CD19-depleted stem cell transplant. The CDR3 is CASRTGTHTGELFF. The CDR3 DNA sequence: TGTGCCAGCAGAACAGGGACACACACCGGGGAGCTGTTTTTT.